This T cell receptor (beta chain) was retrieved from a study of memory CD8 T cells in hepatitis C reinfection. Time point denoted: peak reinfection, 3 to 8 weeks after reinfection detection. No in vitro expansion preceded TCR sequencing of the sorted cells. CDR3 length: 14 amino acids. Trimming pared 4 bases from V and 5 bases from J, leaving 12 bases between. CDR1 and CDR2 (germline): MNHEY, SMNVEV (reference sequence). TCRdb's copy holds only in-frame clones and misses some; the assay was immunoSEQ multiplex PCR. The sample consists of some 40,000 clones, approximately 88% of them appearing once. The sequence was obtained from a man aged 18 to 29 with hepatitis C virus infection. The chain links TRBV27 to TRBJ2-1, with D perhaps matching TRBD1 (6 bases). Input material: naive CD8+ T cells sorted from blood. In nucleotides, the CDR3 is TGTGCCAGCAGTTACTCGGACAGCCACAATGAGCAGTTCTTC. Translated, it gives CASSYSDSHNEQFF.